The 4 T cell receptor beta chains listed next were all sequenced from one sample in a study of blood T cell repertoires in COVID-19 (dated by TCRdb to 2019 to 2021). The protocol used for the library was the immunoSEQ multiplex PCR assay. The immuneACCESS repertoire file appears here via TCRdb, limited to in-frame rearrangements. These files lack a portion of the clones; in checked studies, under half of the deficit traces to unresolved V genes, and the cause of the others is not known. This sample lists roughly 200,000 clones; more than 70% were detected once. Clones ranked in the top ten supply 5.6% of the sample. The sample was PBMCs or T cells enriched from blood (not recorded which). These receptors were obtained from a man between 35 and 55 years old with acute COVID-19.

The gene calls are TRBV28 and TRBJ1-1; 7 bases are a match to TRBD1. V lost 6 bases and J lost 1; bases outside the gene matches: 11. The germline V gene encodes CDR1 MDHEN and CDR2 SYDVKM. The CDR3 totals 16 residues. This CDR3 is CASSLGAGGKNTEAFF. The DNA for the CDR3 is TGTGCCAGCAGCCTTGGGGCAGGGGGAAAGAACACTGAAGCTTTCTTT.

This clone appeared a few times. The rearrangement links TRBV28 to TRBJ1-1; unclear D gene. V was clipped by 5 bases and J by 4 bases, with 14 bases between them. This CDR3 is built from 14 residues. Germline-derived CDR1 and CDR2 are MDHEN and SYDVKM. CDR3 sequence (DNA): TGTGCCAGCAGTATCCCGTTGGGGAGCACTGAAGCTTTCTTT. This codes for CASSIPLGSTEAFF.

The CDR3 sequence is CASMGGSADTQYF. The CDR3 DNA reads TGTGCCAGCATGGGAGGTAGTGCAGATACGCAGTATTTT. The chain carries TRBV6-5 and TRBJ2-3; D is perhaps TRBD2 (6 bases). Germline V gene data show CDR1 as MNHEY and CDR2 as SVGAGI. This CDR3 has 13 amino acids. The V end was cut by 7 bases, the J end by 4 bases, with 12 bases between.

V gene TRBV28 combines with J gene TRBJ1-2; TRBD1 is a possible D gene (5 bases). Trimming pared 5 bases from V and 4 bases from J, leaving 17 bases between. The CDR3 totals 15 residues. The germline gives CDR1 MDHEN, CDR2 SYDVKM. The CDR3: CASSTSGRASYGYTF. The CDR3 coding sequence is TGTGCCAGCAGTACCTCGGGCAGGGCGAGCTATGGCTACACCTTC.